A selection of T cell receptor beta chains follows, all from one sample in a study of a mutant IDH1 vaccine in newly diagnosed glioma. Repertoires were generated with immunoSEQ multiplex PCR, while TCRdb's copy carries only in-frame clones and drops some. This table holds 55,000 to 70,000 clones, 75% to 90% found once. Their specific antigens are unknown. The sequencing here drew on PBMCs, taken from a glioma patient whose treatment included an IDH1 peptide vaccine. The receptor set was obtained from a man aged 40-49 years with glioma. The CDR3 runs from the conserved cysteine through the conserved F or W. A D gene is named only where the DNA matches it firmly. Some rows have no size entry. The others give once, few or many, or a class for an expanded clone.

CDR3: CATSRETEAFF; DNA: TGTGCCACCAGCAGAGAGACTGAAGCTTTCTTT; V: TRBV15; J: TRBJ1-1; D: .; size: .
CDR3: CASSPPGAGESNEQFF; DNA: TGTGCCAGCAGTCCCCCAGGAGCGGGAGAAAGCAATGAGCAGTTCTTC; V: TRBV28; J: TRBJ2-1; D: TRBD2; size: .
CDR3: CASSARLAGGTRGSDTQYF; DNA: TGCGCCAGCAGTGCGCGTCTAGCGGGGGGAACGAGGGGCTCAGATACGCAGTATTTT; V: TRBV10-2; J: TRBJ2-3; D: TRBD2; size: .
CDR3: CASSSGPNQETQYF; DNA: TGTGCCAGCAGCTCCGGACCTAACCAAGAGACCCAGTACTTC; V: TRBV5-5; J: TRBJ2-5; D: .; size: .
CDR3: CATKNQGAENSPLHF; DNA: TGTGCCACCAAGAACCAGGGGGCGGAGAATTCACCCCTCCACTTT; V: TRBV6-5; J: TRBJ1-6; D: TRBD1; size: .
CDR3: CASTDEGSVSPLHF; DNA: TGTGCCAGCACCGACGAAGGGTCCGTTTCACCCCTCCACTTT; V: TRBV6-1; J: TRBJ1-6; D: .; size: .
CDR3: CASSLDRQTYYGYTF; DNA: TGTGCCAGCAGCTTGGACCGACAGACTTACTATGGCTACACCTTC; V: TRBV5-5; J: TRBJ1-2; D: .; size: .
CDR3: CASREGAANEKLFF; DNA: TGTGCCAGCAGAGAGGGAGCAGCTAATGAAAAACTGTTTTTT; V: TRBV28; J: TRBJ1-4; D: .; size: .
CDR3: CASSLGLFANTGELFF; DNA: TGTGCCAGCAGCTTAGGCCTGTTCGCGAACACCGGGGAGCTGTTTTTT; V: TRBV7-6; J: TRBJ2-2; D: .; size: .
CDR3: CASSWGGDRWNEKLFF; DNA: TGTGCCAGCAGTTGGGGAGGGGACAGGTGGAATGAAAAACTGTTTTTT; V: TRBV28; J: TRBJ1-4; D: TRBD1; size: .
CDR3: CAISESRDLSYEQYF; DNA: TGTGCCATCAGTGAGTCGAGAGACCTCTCCTACGAGCAGTACTTC; V: TRBV10-3; J: TRBJ2-7; D: .; size: once
CDR3: CASSLAGQGAYEQYF; DNA: TGTGCCAGCAGCTTGGCTGGCCAGGGGGCCTACGAGCAGTACTTC; V: TRBV5-6; J: TRBJ2-7; D: TRBD1; size: .
CDR3: CASSSRGFMNTEAFF; DNA: TGTGCCAGCAGCTCCCGGGGCTTCATGAACACTGAAGCTTTCTTT; V: TRBV7-2; J: TRBJ1-1; D: .; size: .
CDR3: CASSGWTGRVRYGYTF; DNA: TGTGCCAGCAGTGGGTGGACAGGGAGGGTTCGCTATGGCTACACCTTC; V: TRBV2; J: TRBJ1-2; D: TRBD1; size: once
CDR3: CASSSLGTGFHEQYF; DNA: TGTGCCAGCAGCTCCCTGGGTACAGGGTTCCACGAGCAGTACTTC; V: TRBV7-3; J: TRBJ2-7; D: .; size: large
CDR3: CASSLAGTSPYEQYF; DNA: TGTGCCAGCAGCTTAGCAGGGACGAGCCCTTACGAGCAGTACTTC; V: TRBV7-2; J: TRBJ2-7; D: .; size: .
CDR3: CASSLAGVGHEQYF; DNA: TGTGCCAGCAGCTTAGCGGGAGTAGGCCACGAGCAGTACTTC; V: TRBV7-9; J: TRBJ2-7; D: .; size: .
CDR3: CASSPVGGGYEQYF; DNA: TGTGCCAGCAGCCCAGTGGGAGGGGGCTACGAGCAGTACTTC; V: TRBV7-3; J: TRBJ2-7; D: .; size: .
CDR3: CASSLGFEQFF; DNA: TGTGCCAGCAGCTTAGGATTTGAGCAGTTCTTC; V: TRBV7-2; J: TRBJ2-1; D: .; size: .
CDR3: CASSSRGQRISYEQYF; DNA: TGTGCCAGCAGCTCAAGAGGACAGCGGATTTCCTACGAGCAGTACTTC; V: TRBV7-2; J: TRBJ2-7; D: .; size: once
CDR3: CAWSPGPRTSPNQPQHF; DNA: TGTGCCTGGAGCCCCGGCCCGAGAACGTCCCCCAATCAGCCCCAGCATTTT; V: TRBV30; J: TRBJ1-5; D: .; size: .
CDR3: CASSRTGGRADSPLHF; DNA: TGTGCCAGCAGCCGGACAGGGGGCAGGGCCGATTCACCCCTCCACTTT; V: TRBV7-9; J: TRBJ1-6; D: TRBD1; size: .
CDR3: CASSEGNRGSYGYTF; DNA: TGTGCCAGCAGTGAAGGGAACAGGGGGAGCTATGGCTACACCTTC; V: TRBV25-1; J: TRBJ1-2; D: TRBD1; size: few
CDR3: CASSVAGTGGNTIYF; DNA: TGTGCCAGCAGCGTCGCCGGGACAGGGGGAAACACCATATATTTT; V: TRBV5-6; J: TRBJ1-3; D: TRBD1; size: .
CDR3: CASSFSTLGQYTDTQYF; DNA: TGTGCCAGCAGTTTTTCCACCCTGGGACAGTACACAGATACGCAGTATTTT; V: TRBV28; J: TRBJ2-3; D: TRBD1; size: .
CDR3: CASSLDAQEYGYTF; DNA: TGTGCCAGCAGCTTGGATGCACAGGAGTACGGCTACACCTTC; V: TRBV5-4; J: TRBJ1-2; D: .; size: .
CDR3: CASSQEGQGADYGYTF; DNA: TGCGCCAGCAGCCAAGAGGGTCAGGGGGCGGACTATGGCTACACCTTC; V: TRBV4-1; J: TRBJ1-2; D: TRBD1; size: .